These T cell receptor beta chains were read from a single sample in a study of T cell responses to AZD1222 COVID-19 vaccine. Clones were sequenced by immunoSEQ multiplex PCR, and TCRdb holds only the in-frame ones, with some missing. The table records some 180,000 clones, about nine tenths of them present only once. Here the sequenced sample was peripheral blood, taken 28 days after the second AZD1222 dose. The source of these receptors is an adult who received the AZD1222 COVID-19 vaccine. CDR3s include the opening cysteine and the closing phenylalanine or tryptophan. A D gene is named only where the DNA matches it firmly. Size is stated for part of the rows, as once, few or many counts, or as a class when the clone is expanded.

cdr3_nt cdr3_aa clone_size j_call d_call v_call
TGTGCCAGCAAGACCTACAATGAGCAGTTCTTC CASKTYNEQFF NA TRBJ2-1 NA TRBV6-6
TGTGCCATCAGTGAGAAGGGCATGGGGAACAATGAGCAGTTCTTC CAISEKGMGNNEQFF NA TRBJ2-1 NA TRBV10-3
TGTGCCAGCAGCCGAGGGACAGAGTCTAATGAAAAACTGTTTTTT CASSRGTESNEKLFF NA TRBJ1-4 TRBD1 TRBV9
TGTGCCAGCAGCTCCGGACTAGTGGGGGAGCAGTACTTC CASSSGLVGEQYF NA TRBJ2-7 TRBD2 TRBV7-3
TGTGCCGGAACGAACACTGAAGCTTTCTTT CAGTNTEAFF NA TRBJ1-1 NA TRBV30
TGTGCCAGCAGCTTATCAGGCGGGGCCATCTACAATGAGCAGTTCTTC CASSLSGGAIYNEQFF NA TRBJ2-1 NA TRBV11-2
TGTGCCAGTAGTAACCCGGGAGACCCTGCAACTAATGAAAAACTGTTTTTT CASSNPGDPATNEKLFF NA TRBJ1-4 NA TRBV19
TGTGCCAGCAGTGAGGACAGGGGGCGAGAGACCCAGTACTTC CASSEDRGRETQYF once TRBJ2-5 TRBD1 TRBV2
TGCGCCAGCAGCTTGGCGGGAATACAAGAGACCCAGTACTTC CASSLAGIQETQYF NA TRBJ2-5 NA TRBV5-1
TGTGCCAGCAGCCAAGACCAGAATGGACAGGGGGCGAGTAAGCAGTACTTC CASSQDQNGQGASKQYF once TRBJ2-7 TRBD1 TRBV4-2
TGTGCCAGCAGCTTACAGGGGTTTAGCACAGATACGCAGTATTTT CASSLQGFSTDTQYF NA TRBJ2-3 NA TRBV7-6
TGTGCCAGCAGTTCCGATGGACAGGGGTATTATTCACCCCTCCACTTT CASSSDGQGYYSPLHF NA TRBJ1-6 TRBD1 TRBV6-5
TGTGCCTGGAGTGCCGGACAGGGACTGGGCAATGAGCAGTTCTTC CAWSAGQGLGNEQFF NA TRBJ2-1 TRBD1 TRBV30
TGCGCCAGCAGCCAAGATAGGTCGTCGAGGGTAGGGGACAATGAGCAGTTCTTC CASSQDRSSRVGDNEQFF NA TRBJ2-1 NA TRBV4-3
TGTGCCAGCAGCACTGGGACTAGCGGGGGAATTGGCACAGATACGCAGTATTTT CASSTGTSGGIGTDTQYF NA TRBJ2-3 TRBD2 TRBV5-4
TGTGCCAGTAGTGGGGCCGGGACACTCGTAACAAATCAGCCCCAGCATTTT CASSGAGTLVTNQPQHF NA TRBJ1-5 NA TRBV19
TGTGCCAGCTCACCGCGCAGGGAGGATGGCTACACCTTC CASSPRREDGYTF NA TRBJ1-2 NA TRBV18
TGTGCCAGCAGCCAGAGGACCGGGGAGCTGTTTTTT CASSQRTGELFF NA TRBJ2-2 NA TRBV3-1/TRBV3-2
TGTGCCAGCAGCCGGACAGGTGATGGCTACACCTTC CASSRTGDGYTF NA TRBJ1-2 TRBD1 TRBV6-5
TGTGCCATAATCGGGACAGGGGGAGTCTATGGCTACACCTTC CAIIGTGGVYGYTF NA TRBJ1-2 TRBD1 TRBV10-3
TGTGCCAGCAGCAAAGTCGGGGACAGGGTCTCCTACAATGAGCAGTTCTTC CASSKVGDRVSYNEQFF once TRBJ2-1 NA TRBV21-1
TGCGCCAGCAGCTTGGATGGGGGGCGGAGCGCAGATACGCAGTATTTT CASSLDGGRSADTQYF once TRBJ2-3 NA TRBV5-1
TGTGCCAGCAGCGCCATAGGGCTAGCGGGGGGGGATACGCAGTATTTT CASSAIGLAGGDTQYF NA TRBJ2-3 TRBD2 TRBV7-2
TGTGCCAGCAGTGACCATACCAGCGCCTCAAAAAACATTCAGTACTTC CASSDHTSASKNIQYF NA TRBJ2-4 NA TRBV6-4
TGTGCCAGCAGTGCCCGCAGGCAGTCTGGCTACACCTTC CASSARRQSGYTF NA TRBJ1-2 NA TRBV6-2/TRBV6-3
TGCGCCAGCAGTGAGTCGGTCTTAGGGACCCAGTACTTC CASSESVLGTQYF NA TRBJ2-5 NA TRBV10-1
TGTGCCAGCAGCCCTCCGGGACTAGCGGGAGAGCCCTACAATGAGCAGTTCTTC CASSPPGLAGEPYNEQFF NA TRBJ2-1 TRBD2 TRBV11-2
TGTGCCAGCAGCCACGGGGCCTGGGCGGGAGCGGGGGAGCTGTTTTTT CASSHGAWAGAGELFF NA TRBJ2-2 TRBD2 TRBV3-1/TRBV3-2
TGTGCCAGCAGGGAGACAGGACCCAATCAGCCCCAGCATTTT CASRETGPNQPQHF NA TRBJ1-5 NA TRBV2
TGTGCCACCCAGGCACAGGGGAATCAGCCCCAGCATTTT CATQAQGNQPQHF NA TRBJ1-5 TRBD1 TRBV10-3
TGTGCCAGCAGTGAAGTCAGGGGCAATCAGCCCCAGCATTTT CASSEVRGNQPQHF NA TRBJ1-5 NA TRBV2
TGCGCCAGCAGCTTGGGGACTTTCAGCACAGATACGCAGTATTTT CASSLGTFSTDTQYF NA TRBJ2-3 NA TRBV5-1
TGCGCCAGCAGCCAAGTGACTAGCGGACAAGAGACCCAGTACTTC CASSQVTSGQETQYF NA TRBJ2-5 TRBD2 TRBV4-1
TGTGCCAGCAGCCGGACGACGGGAGGTCAGCCCCAGCATTTT CASSRTTGGQPQHF NA TRBJ1-5 NA TRBV7-8
TGCGCCAGCAGCTTGGCCCAGGGGGGCGGCGAGCAGTACTTC CASSLAQGGGEQYF NA TRBJ2-7 NA TRBV5-1
TGTGCCAGCTCACCACCGGGCGGGATCCTAGGTGGCTACACCTTC CASSPPGGILGGYTF NA TRBJ1-2 NA TRBV18
TGTGCCAGCAACCCGAGTTCTTACGAGCAGTACTTC CASNPSSYEQYF NA TRBJ2-7 NA TRBV6-5
TGCAGCGTTGGACAGGGGGCCTACGAGCAGTACTTC CSVGQGAYEQYF NA TRBJ2-7 TRBD1 TRBV29-1
TGTGCCAGCAGCTCAATGCAGGGATACTATGGCTACACCTTC CASSSMQGYYGYTF NA TRBJ1-2 NA TRBV7-8
TGTGCCAGCAGCTTTCCCCGTCTAGCCAAAAACATTCAGTACTTC CASSFPRLAKNIQYF NA TRBJ2-4 NA TRBV5-8
TGTGCCAGCAGCCGGGGACTAGCGGGAGCTGGGGGCGAGCAGTACTTC CASSRGLAGAGGEQYF once TRBJ2-7 TRBD2 TRBV5-6
TGCGCCAGCAGTTTTAACCCGCGCCGAATATGGCAGCCCCAGCATTTT CASSFNPRRIWQPQHF NA TRBJ1-5 NA TRBV10-1
TGTGCCAGCAGTTACGCGTCAGCGGCTCCGTACGCTTTCTTT CASSYASAAPYAFF NA TRBJ1-1 NA TRBV6-2/TRBV6-3
TGTGCCAGCAGCCCCAACAGGGACGAGCAGTACTTC CASSPNRDEQYF NA TRBJ2-7 NA TRBV7-3
TGCGCCAGCAGCCAAGTAGGGGGAGATCAGCCCCAGCATTTT CASSQVGGDQPQHF NA TRBJ1-5 NA TRBV4-3
TGCAGCCTTGGACAGGGCCCCTCGGGAGGAGGCTACACCTTC CSLGQGPSGGGYTF once TRBJ1-2 TRBD1 TRBV29-1
TGTGCCAGCAGTTCGACAGTAAATGAAAAACTGTTTTTT CASSSTVNEKLFF NA TRBJ1-4 NA TRBV12-3/TRBV12-4
TGTGCCAGCAAGGGGGGCAATCAGCCCCAGCATTTT CASKGGNQPQHF NA TRBJ1-5 NA TRBV6-5
TGTGCCAGCAGTCCAGTATCCGGGACTAGCCCCAGGGGGTTCTTC CASSPVSGTSPRGFF NA TRBJ2-1 TRBD2 TRBV3-1/TRBV3-2
TGCGCCAGCAGCCCGGACAGGGAGCGCGGCTACACCTTC CASSPDRERGYTF NA TRBJ1-2 TRBD1 TRBV5-1
TGTGCCAGTAGTGGGTCGGTGTCAGGGGCGACCTACGAGCAGTACTTC CASSGSVSGATYEQYF NA TRBJ2-7 NA TRBV19
TGCAGCGTTGAAGGGCTAGCGGAGACCCAGTACTTC CSVEGLAETQYF once TRBJ2-5 NA TRBV29-1